This T cell receptor beta chain was sequenced in a study of T cells in localized non-small cell lung cancer. TCRdb keeps only in-frame clones here, not all; method: immunoSEQ multiplex PCR. The table has around 54,000 clones, 75% to 90% seen once; the top ten hold under 20%. V was clipped by 5 bases and J by 2 bases, with 15 bases between them. This CDR3 has 15 residues. The germline gives CDR1 MDHEN, CDR2 SYDVKM. Study conclusions and caveats: Heterogeneity remains possible, as sequencing covered one tumor region only. It was uninvolved adjacent lung that showed the highest T cell clonality, exceeding tumor. Higher adjacent-lung clonality was associated with shorter survival.

This clone is medium-sized. The target antigen is unknown. The material sequenced was peripheral blood, taken before any cancer treatment. This rearrangement joins TRBV28 to TRBJ2-5; D may match TRBD1 or TRBD2 (5 bases each). The sequence was obtained from a male donor at least 60 years old with stage III squamous cell lung carcinoma. DNA for the CDR3: TGTGCCAGCAGTCCCCTAGGGGACGGTCAAGAGACCCAGTACTTC. This sequence encodes CASSPLGDGQETQYF.